The next 5 T cell receptor beta chains were all read from a single sample in a study of T-cell reconstitution after alpha-beta-depleted transplantation in children. TCRbeta library construction was performed incorporating unique molecular identifiers. Each CDR3 protein is one row after TCRdb ran MiXCR on the PCR reads. Altogether 490,000 or so distinct CDR3 sequences are present, under 12% being singletons, with the ten largest covering around 2%. The input for sequencing was PBMCs, taken before TCRalphabeta/CD19-depleted stem cell transplant. The receptors come from a child aged 2 to 10 with inherited bone marrow failure, due to receive a stem cell transplant.

This clonotype has just a few counts. This chain uses TRBV20-1 with TRBJ1-1; D is ambiguous. The V end was cut by 4 bases, the J end by 0 bases, with 12 bases between. The CDR3 is 14 residues long. Germline CDR1 reads DFQATT; CDR2 reads SNEGSKA (reference sequence). DNA of the CDR3: TGCAGTGCTATAGTCCCGGGAATGAACACTGAAGCTTTCTTT. It yields the protein CSAIVPGMNTEAFF.

In this sample, this clonotype turned up many times. V and J are TRBV7-2 and TRBJ2-1; D call uncertain. The CDR3 runs to 15 residues. CDR1 is SGHTA, CDR2 FQGNSA, per germline. The V end lost 1 base, the J end lost 3 bases, and 10 bases lay between the germline ends. CDR3 in DNA: TGTGCCAGCAGCTTAGGACGCCTCCTCTACAATGAGCAGTTCTTC. The encoded protein is CASSLGRLLYNEQFF.

The sample holds many counts of this clonotype. The chain joins TRBV4-1 to TRBJ2-1; D unresolved. Germline loops: CDR1 MGHRA, CDR2 YSYEKL. Between the trimmed V and J ends, which lost 2 bases and 4 bases, there was a span of 15 bases. CDR3 length equals 16 residues. CDR3 sequence reads: CASSQLDPVGYNEQFF. The CDR3 DNA reads as TGCGCCAGCAGCCAACTTGACCCGGTGGGTTACAATGAGCAGTTCTTC.

This clonotype was counted only a few times. This sequence joins TRBV7-9 and TRBJ2-2; D is ambiguous. Per the germline V gene, CDR1 is SEHNR and CDR2 is FQNEAQ (reference sequence). The CDR3 sequence is 13 residues long. V lost 4 bases to trimming and J lost 4 bases, with 7 bases between them. This chain's CDR3 is CASSSESTGELFF. The CDR3 DNA sequence: TGTGCCAGCAGCTCTGAGAGCACCGGGGAGCTGTTTTTT. The complete variable domain, with remaining parts taken from reference TRBV7-9 and TRBJ2-2, reads DTGVSQNPRHKITKRGQNVTFRCDPISEHNRLYWYRQTLGQGPEFLTYFQNEAQLEKSRLLSDRFSAERPKGSFSTLEIQRTEQGDSAMYLCASSSESTGELFFGEGSRLTVL.

This clonotype was picked up many times. V and J are TRBV10-3 and TRBJ2-7; D remains ambiguous. Looked up from germline, CDR1 is ENHRY and CDR2 is SYGVKD. The CDR3 has 13 amino acids. V was shortened by 6 bases and J by 3 bases, with 12 bases between the two germline ends. CDR3 sequence reads: CAISPELNYEQYF. The CDR3 DNA follows: TGTGCCATCAGCCCGGAGCTAAACTACGAGCAGTACTTC.